This TCR beta chain was recovered during a study of T cells expressing NK-cell markers. Study information: It was sorted CD3+CD56+NKG2C+, CD3+CD56+NKG2C- and CD3+CD56-NKG2C+ T cells that supplied the TCR beta repertoires. Seropositivity for HCMV was found in seven of the eight sequenced donors, with one seronegative. The study's findings and limits: Each of roughly 6 donors carried dominant NKG2C+ clonotypes accounting for about 1.0-8% of CD8+ T cells.

With UMIs, 5'RACE template switching was used to make TCR beta cDNA. TCRdb re-called the 5' RACE reads and shows each CDR3 protein once, DNA omitted. Recorded for this sample: 200,000 to 300,000 distinct CDR3 sequences. As concerns this clonotype: Its antigen remains unknown.

CDR1 is SGHRS and CDR2 is YFSETQ in the germline V gene. The CDR3 has 12 amino acids. The TCR originated in a woman aged 18 to 69 in good health. This rearrangement joins TRBV5-1 to TRBJ2-5. The sequencing sample was made of blood T cells: a sorted CD56 or NKG2C T cell subset, CD4+ or CD8+ T cells, or bulk PBMC T cells (not recorded which). The CDR3 sequence is CASSLEWETQYF.